This TCR beta chain was profiled in a study of blood T cell repertoires in COVID-19. About the research overall: From T cells, B-cell-depleted T cells, or PBMCs came the material, which was cDNA or gDNA.

In the authors' methods: Reference gene primer amplification yielded estimated nucleated cell counts. The table came from immunoSEQ multiplex PCR; TCRdb's copy has only in-frame clones and leaves some out. V and J calls and clone size are copied from that table; D and trimming were computed from the DNA. The table records around 100,000 clones, about 91% of them present only once. The sequence derives from a human donor in a cohort sampled during active COVID-19. The sequenced sample was peripheral blood.

The CDR3 DNA follows: TGTGCCAGCTCACCAATTACAGACAGGGGTAATGAAAAACTGTTTTTT. Its translation: CASSPITDRGNEKLFF. This sequence joins TRBV18 and TRBJ1-4, with 8 bases matching TRBD1. The V gene's germline CDR1 is KGHSH and CDR2 LQKENI. V was clipped by 2 bases and J by 4 bases; unmatched bases: 6. This CDR3 comprises 16 residues.